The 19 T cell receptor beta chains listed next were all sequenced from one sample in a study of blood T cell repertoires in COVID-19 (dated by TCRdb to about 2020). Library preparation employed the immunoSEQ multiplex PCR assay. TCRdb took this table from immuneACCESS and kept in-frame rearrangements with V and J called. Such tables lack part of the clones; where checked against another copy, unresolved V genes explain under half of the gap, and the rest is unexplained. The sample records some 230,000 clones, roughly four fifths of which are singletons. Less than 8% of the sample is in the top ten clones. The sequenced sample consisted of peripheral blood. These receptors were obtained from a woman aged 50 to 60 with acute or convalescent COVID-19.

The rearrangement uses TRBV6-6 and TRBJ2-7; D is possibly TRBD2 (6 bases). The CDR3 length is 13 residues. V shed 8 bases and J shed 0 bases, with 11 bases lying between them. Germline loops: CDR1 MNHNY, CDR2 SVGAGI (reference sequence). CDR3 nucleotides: TGTGCCAGCGGCGGGAAAAGCTCCTACGAGCAGTACTTC. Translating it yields CASGGKSSYEQYF.

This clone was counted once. The CDR3 nucleotides are TGTGCCAGCAGGCAGACAGGGTTAGAGACCCAGTACTTC. This sequence encodes CASRQTGLETQYF. This chain uses TRBV2 with TRBJ2-5; TRBD1 matches 7 bases. CDR1 is SNHLY and CDR2 is FYNNEI in the germline V gene. This CDR3 region has 13 residues. The J segment lost 4 bases and the V segment lost 6 bases, leaving 5 bases of the junction unmatched.

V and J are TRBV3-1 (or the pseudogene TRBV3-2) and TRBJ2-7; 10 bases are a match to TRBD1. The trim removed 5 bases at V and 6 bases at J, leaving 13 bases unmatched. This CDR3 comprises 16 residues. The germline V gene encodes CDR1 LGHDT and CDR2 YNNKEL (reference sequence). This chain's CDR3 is CASSLYTGTGESEQYF. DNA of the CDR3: TGTGCCAGCAGCTTATACACCGGGACAGGGGAATCCGAGCAGTACTTC.

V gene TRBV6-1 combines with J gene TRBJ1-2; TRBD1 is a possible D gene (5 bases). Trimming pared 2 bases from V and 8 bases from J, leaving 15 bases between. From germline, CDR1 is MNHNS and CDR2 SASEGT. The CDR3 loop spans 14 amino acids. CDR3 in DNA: TGTGCCAGCAGTGAATCGACAGTTCCACGGGGCTACACCTTC. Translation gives CASSESTVPRGYTF.

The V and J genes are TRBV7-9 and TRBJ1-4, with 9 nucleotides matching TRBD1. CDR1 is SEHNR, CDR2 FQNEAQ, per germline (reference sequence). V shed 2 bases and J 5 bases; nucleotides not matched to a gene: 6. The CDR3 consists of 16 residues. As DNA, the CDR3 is TGTGCCAGCAGCTTACAAGTGGGGACAGGGAATGAAAAACTGTTTTTT. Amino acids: CASSLQVGTGNEKLFF.

The CDR3 nucleotides read TGTGCCACCAGTCAGAGACAGTATAATTCACCCCTCCACTTT. It codes for CATSQRQYNSPLHF. V gene TRBV15 combines with J gene TRBJ1-6, with D possibly being TRBD1 (5 bases). This CDR3 is 14 amino acids long. With 6 bases removed from V and 4 bases from J, the gap between germline ends came to 10 bases. CDR1 LNHNV and CDR2 YYDKDF come from the germline V gene (reference sequence). Filled out from reference TRBV15 and TRBJ1-6, the complete variable domain reads DAMVIQNPRYQVTQFGKPVTLSCSQTLNHNVMYWYQQKSSQAPKLLFHYYDKDFNNEADTPDNFQSRRPNTSFCFLDIRSPGLGDTAMYLCATSQRQYNSPLHFGNGTRLTVT.

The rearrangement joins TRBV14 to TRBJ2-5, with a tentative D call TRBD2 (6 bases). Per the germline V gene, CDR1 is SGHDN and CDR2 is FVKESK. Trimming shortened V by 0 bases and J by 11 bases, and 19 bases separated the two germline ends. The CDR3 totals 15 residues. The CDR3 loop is CASSQDLWRDQLQYF. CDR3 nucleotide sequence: TGTGCCAGCAGCCAAGATTTGTGGCGGGACCAACTACAGTACTTC.

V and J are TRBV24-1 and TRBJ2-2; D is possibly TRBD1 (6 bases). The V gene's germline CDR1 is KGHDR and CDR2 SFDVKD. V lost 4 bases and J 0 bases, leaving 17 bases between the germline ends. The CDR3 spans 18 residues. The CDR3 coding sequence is TGTGCCACCAGTGACTTGCCCTTCAGGGGTGCGAACACCGGGGAGCTGTTTTTT. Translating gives CATSDLPFRGANTGELFF.

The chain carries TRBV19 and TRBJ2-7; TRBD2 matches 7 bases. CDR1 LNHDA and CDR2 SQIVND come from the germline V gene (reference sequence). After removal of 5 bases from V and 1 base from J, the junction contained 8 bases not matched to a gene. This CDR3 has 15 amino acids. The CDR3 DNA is TGTGCCAGTAGTGTAACTAGCGACCCATCCTACGAGCAGTACTTC. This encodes CASSVTSDPSYEQYF.

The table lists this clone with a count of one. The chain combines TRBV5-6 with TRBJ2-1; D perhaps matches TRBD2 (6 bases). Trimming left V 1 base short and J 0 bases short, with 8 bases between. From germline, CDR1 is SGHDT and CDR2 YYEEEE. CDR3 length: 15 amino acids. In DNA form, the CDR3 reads TGTGCCAGCAGCTTGAGACTAGACTCCTACAATGAGCAGTTCTTC. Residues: CASSLRLDSYNEQFF.

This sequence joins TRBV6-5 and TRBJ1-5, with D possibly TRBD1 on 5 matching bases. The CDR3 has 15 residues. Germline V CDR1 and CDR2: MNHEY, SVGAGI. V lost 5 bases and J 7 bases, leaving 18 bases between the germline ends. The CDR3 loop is CASSPRGGRGQPQHF. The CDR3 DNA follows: TGTGCCAGCAGTCCCCGGGGAGGGAGGGGCCAGCCCCAGCATTTT.

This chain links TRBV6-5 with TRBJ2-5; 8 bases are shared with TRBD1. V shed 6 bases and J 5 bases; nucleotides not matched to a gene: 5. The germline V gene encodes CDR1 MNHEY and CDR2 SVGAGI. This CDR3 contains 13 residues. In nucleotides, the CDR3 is TGTGCCAGCAGCACCGACAGGGGTGAGACCCAGTACTTC. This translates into CASSTDRGETQYF.

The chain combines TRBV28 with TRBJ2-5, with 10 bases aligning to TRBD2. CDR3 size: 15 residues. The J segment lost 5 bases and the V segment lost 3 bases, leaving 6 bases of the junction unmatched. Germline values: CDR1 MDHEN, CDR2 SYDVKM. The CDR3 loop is CASSLGASGSETQYF. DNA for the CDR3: TGTGCCAGCAGTTTGGGGGCTAGCGGGAGTGAGACCCAGTACTTC.

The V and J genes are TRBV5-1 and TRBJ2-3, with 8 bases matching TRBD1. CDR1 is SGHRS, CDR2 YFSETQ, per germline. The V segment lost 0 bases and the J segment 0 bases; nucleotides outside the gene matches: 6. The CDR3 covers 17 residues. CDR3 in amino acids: CASSLASQGASTDTQYF. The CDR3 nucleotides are TGCGCCAGCAGCTTGGCATCTCAGGGGGCGAGCACAGATACGCAGTATTTT.

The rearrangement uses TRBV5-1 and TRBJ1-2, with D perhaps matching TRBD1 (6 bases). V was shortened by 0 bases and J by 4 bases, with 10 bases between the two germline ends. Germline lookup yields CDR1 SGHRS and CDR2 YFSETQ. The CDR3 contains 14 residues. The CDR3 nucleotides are TGCGCCAGCAGCTTGGAAAGGGACATCTATGGCTACACCTTC. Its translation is CASSLERDIYGYTF. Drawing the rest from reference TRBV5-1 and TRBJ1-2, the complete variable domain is KAGVTQTPRYLIKTRGQQVTLSCSPISGHRSVSWYQQTPGQGLQFLFEYFSETQRNKGNFPGRFSGRQFSNSRSEMNVSTLELGDSALYLCASSLERDIYGYTFGSGTRLTVV.

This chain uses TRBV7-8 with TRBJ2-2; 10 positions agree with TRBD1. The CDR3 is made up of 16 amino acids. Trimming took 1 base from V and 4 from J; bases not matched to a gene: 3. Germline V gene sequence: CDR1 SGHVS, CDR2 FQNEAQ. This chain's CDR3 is CASSLVRDRGTGELFF. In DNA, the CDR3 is TGTGCCAGCAGCTTAGTCCGGGACAGGGGCACCGGGGAGCTGTTTTTT.

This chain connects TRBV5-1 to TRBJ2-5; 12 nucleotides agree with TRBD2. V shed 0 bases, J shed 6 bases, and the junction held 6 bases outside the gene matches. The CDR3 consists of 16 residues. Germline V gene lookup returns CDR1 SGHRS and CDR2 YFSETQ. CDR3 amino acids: CASSLALTSGGQTQYF. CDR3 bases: TGCGCCAGCAGCTTGGCCCTGACTAGCGGGGGACAGACCCAGTACTTC.

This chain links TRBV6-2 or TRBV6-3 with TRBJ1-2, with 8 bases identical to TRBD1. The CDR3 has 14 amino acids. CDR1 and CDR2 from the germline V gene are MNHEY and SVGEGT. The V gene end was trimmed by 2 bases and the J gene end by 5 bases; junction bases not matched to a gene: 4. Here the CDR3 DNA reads TGTGCCAGCAGTTACACGACAGGGGAGTATGGCTACACCTTC. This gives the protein CASSYTTGEYGYTF.

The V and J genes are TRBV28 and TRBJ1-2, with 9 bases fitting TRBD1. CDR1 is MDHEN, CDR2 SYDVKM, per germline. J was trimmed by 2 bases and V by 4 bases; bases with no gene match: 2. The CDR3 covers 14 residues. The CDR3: CASSYGTGNYGYTF. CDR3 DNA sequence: TGTGCCAGCAGTTACGGGACAGGGAACTATGGCTACACCTTC.